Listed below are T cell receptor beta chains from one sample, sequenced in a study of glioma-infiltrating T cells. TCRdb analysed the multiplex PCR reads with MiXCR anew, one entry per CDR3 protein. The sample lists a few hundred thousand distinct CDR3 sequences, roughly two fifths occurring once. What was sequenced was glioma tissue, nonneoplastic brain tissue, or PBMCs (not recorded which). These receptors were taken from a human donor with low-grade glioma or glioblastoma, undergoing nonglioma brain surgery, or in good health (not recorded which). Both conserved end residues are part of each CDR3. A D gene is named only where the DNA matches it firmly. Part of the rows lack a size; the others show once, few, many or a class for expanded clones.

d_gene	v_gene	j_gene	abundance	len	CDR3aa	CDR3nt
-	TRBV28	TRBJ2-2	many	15	CASSFGGLRTGELFF	TGTGCCAGCAGTTTTGGCGGACTGAGGACCGGGGAGCTGTTTTTT
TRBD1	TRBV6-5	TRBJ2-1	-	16	CASSQNRGPPYNEQFF	TGTGCCAGCAGTCAAAACAGGGGGCCCCCTTACAATGAGCAGTTCTTC
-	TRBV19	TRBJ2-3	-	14	CASSRQSRTDTQYF	TGTGCCAGTAGTCGACAGTCCCGCACAGATACGCAGTATTTT
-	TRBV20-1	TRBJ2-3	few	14	CSARKYLSSDTQYF	TGCAGTGCTAGGAAGTATCTCTCCTCAGATACGCAGTATTTT
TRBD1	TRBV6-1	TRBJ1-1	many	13	CASGTDLNTEAFF	TGTGCCAGCGGGACAGACCTGAACACTGAAGCTTTCTTT
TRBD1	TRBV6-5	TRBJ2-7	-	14	CASSFGTGEGKQYF	TGTGCCAGCAGTTTCGGGACAGGGGAAGGAAAGCAGTACTTC
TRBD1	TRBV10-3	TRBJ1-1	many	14	CAISGSGGLTEAFF	TGTGCCATCAGTGGGTCAGGGGGACTCACTGAAGCTTTCTTT
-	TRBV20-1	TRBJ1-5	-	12	CSARTYNQPQQF	TGCAGTGCTAGGACATACAATCAGCCCCAGCAATTT
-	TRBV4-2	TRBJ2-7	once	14	CASSQMTGNFEQYF	TGTGCCAGCAGCCAAATGACTGGAAACTTCGAGCAGTACTTC
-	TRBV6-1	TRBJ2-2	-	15	CASGNPTVFSGELFF	TGTGCCAGCGGTAACCCGACGGTATTCAGCGGGGAGCTGTTTTTT
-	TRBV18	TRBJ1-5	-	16	CASSFTGGVDNQPQHF	TGTGCCAGCTCCTTTACGGGGGGGGTCGACAATCAGCCCCAGCATTTT
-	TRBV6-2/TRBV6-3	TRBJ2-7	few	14	CASSYGGRAYEQYF	TGTGCCAGCAGTTACGGGGGCAGGGCCTACGAGCAGTACTTC
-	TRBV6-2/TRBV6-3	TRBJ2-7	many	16	CASSGFRRAASYEQYF	TGTGCCAGCAGTGGATTTAGGAGGGCCGCCTCCTACGAGCAGTACTTC
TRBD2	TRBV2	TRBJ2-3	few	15	CASTSSGDRTDTQYF	TGTGCCAGCACCAGTAGCGGGGACCGCACAGATACGCAGTATTTT
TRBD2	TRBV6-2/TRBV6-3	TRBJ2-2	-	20	CASGPPSGASGKYITGELFF	TGTGCCAGCGGCCCGCCCAGCGGGGCTAGCGGGAAGTATATAACCGGGGAGCTGTTTTTT
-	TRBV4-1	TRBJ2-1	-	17	CASSQDRSAASANEQFF	TGCGCCAGCAGCCAAGATCGCAGCGCGGCTTCCGCCAATGAGCAGTTCTTC
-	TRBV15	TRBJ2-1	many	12	CATSSRGNEQFF	TGTGCCACCAGCAGCAGGGGTAATGAGCAGTTCTTC
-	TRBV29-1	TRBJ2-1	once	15	CSVDPPGTVNNEQFF	TGCAGCGTTGATCCCCCTGGGACGGTAAACAATGAGCAGTTCTTC
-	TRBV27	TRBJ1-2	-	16	CASSLRQGSYRVGYTF	TGTGCCAGCAGTTTAAGGCAGGGAAGTTATCGTGTGGGCTACACCTTC
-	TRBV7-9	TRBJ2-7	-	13	CASSLPDSHEQYF	TGTGCCAGCAGCTTACCCGACAGCCACGAGCAGTACTTC
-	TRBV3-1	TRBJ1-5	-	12	CASSQEGGPKHF	TGTGCCAGCAGCCAAGAGGGGGGACCCAAGCATTTT
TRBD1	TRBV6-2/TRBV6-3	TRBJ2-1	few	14	CASSRQGVYNEQFF	TGTGCCAGCAGTAGACAGGGGGTCTACAATGAGCAGTTCTTC
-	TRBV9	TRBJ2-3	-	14	CASSVVGVTDTQYF	TGTGCCAGCAGCGTAGTTGGGGTCACAGATACGCAGTATTTT
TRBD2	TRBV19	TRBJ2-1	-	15	CASNPGLAGGNEQFF	TGTGCCAGTAACCCGGGACTAGCGGGAGGAAATGAGCAGTTCTTC
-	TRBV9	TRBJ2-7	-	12	CASSVGLDEQYF	TGTGCCAGCAGCGTAGGACTAGACGAGCAGTACTTC
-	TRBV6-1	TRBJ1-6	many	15	CASSEEITDHSPLHF	TGTGCCAGCAGTGAAGAAATAACAGACCATTCACCCCTCCACTTT
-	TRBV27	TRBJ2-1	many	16	CASSSRDFSSYNEQFF	TGTGCCAGCAGTTCCAGGGACTTTAGCTCCTACAATGAGCAGTTCTTC
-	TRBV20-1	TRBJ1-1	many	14	CSARDPMADTEAFF	TGCAGTGCTAGAGATCCGATGGCAGACACTGAAGCTTTCTTT
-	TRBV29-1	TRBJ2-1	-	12	CSADIVLNEQFF	TGCAGCGCCGACATAGTTCTCAATGAGCAGTTCTTC
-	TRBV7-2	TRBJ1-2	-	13	CASSPDYNYGYTF	TGCGCCAGCAGCCCGGATTATAACTATGGCTACACCTTC
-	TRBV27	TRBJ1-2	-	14	CARAPTYGGRGYTF	TGTGCTAGAGCCCCGACCTACGGAGGTCGTGGCTACACCTTC
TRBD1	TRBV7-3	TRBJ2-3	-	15	CASSFVQGKTDTQYF	TGTGCCAGCAGCTTCGTACAGGGGAAAACAGATACGCAGTATTTT
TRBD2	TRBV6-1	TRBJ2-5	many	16	CASSLRLARNQETQYF	TGTGCCAGCAGTCTGAGACTAGCGAGAAACCAAGAGACCCAGTACTTC
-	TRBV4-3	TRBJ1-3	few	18	CASSQAFFPGNAGNTIYF	TGCGCCAGCAGCCAAGCATTTTTTCCGGGGAACGCTGGAAACACCATATATTTT
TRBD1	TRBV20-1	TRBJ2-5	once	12	CSGQGRFETKYF	TGCAGTGGACAGGGAAGGTTTGAGACCAAGTACTTC
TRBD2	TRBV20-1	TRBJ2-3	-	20	CSARSQAGYFGRTSTDTQYF	TGCAGTGCTAGAAGTCAAGCGGGGTATTTCGGGAGAACTAGCACAGATACGCAGTATTTT
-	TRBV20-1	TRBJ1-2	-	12	CSARGHIYGYTF	TGCAGTGCTAGGGGACATATCTATGGCTACACCTTC
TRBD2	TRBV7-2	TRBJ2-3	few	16	CASSLTSGGVTDTQYF	TGTGCCAGCAGCTTAACTAGCGGGGGGGTCACAGATACGCAGTATTTT
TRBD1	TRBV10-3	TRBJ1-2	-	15	CAASTGDFTNYGYTF	TGTGCCGCCTCGACAGGGGACTTTACTAACTATGGCTACACCTTC
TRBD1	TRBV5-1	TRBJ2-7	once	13	CASSRDSDYEKYF	TGCGCCAGCAGCCGGGACAGTGACTACGAGAAGTACTTC